These 14 T cell receptor beta chains share one sample of origin, sequenced in a study of regulatory T cells in long-lasting Graves disease. The time point here: newly diagnosed GD, antithyroid drugs for less than 3 months. The TCR library was prepared using RNA isolated from PBMCs. The authors built TCR beta libraries using iRepertoire HTBI primers and Arm-PCR of CDR3 regions. TCRdb recomputed calls from the multiplex PCR reads with MiXCR, one row per CDR3 protein. The sample shows about 440,000 distinct CDR3 sequences, about 15% of them seen only once. These data are also associated with another study on T cells in Graves' hyperthyroidism and ophthalmopathy.

The sequenced sample was peripheral blood mononuclear cells (PBMCs), obtained at new diagnosis, from a patient treated with antithyroid drugs. These receptors were obtained from a woman aged 30 to 39 with Graves disease.

This clonotype was recorded at least ten times. This chain connects TRBV12-3 or TRBV12-4 to TRBJ2-1, with D perhaps matching TRBD2 (6 bases). V was pared by 3 bases and J by 3 bases, with 12 bases between. This CDR3 spans 15 amino acids. CDR3 residues: CASSFRQAGYNEQFF. CDR3 DNA sequence: TGTGCCAGCAGTTTTAGACAAGCGGGCTACAATGAGCAGTTCTTC.

This chain links TRBV19 with TRBJ2-3; no clear D. Germline values: CDR1 LNHDA, CDR2 SQIVND (reference sequence). The CDR3 is 16 amino acids. V was pared by 4 bases and J by 1 base, with 15 bases between. CDR3 bases: TGTGCCAGTAGTACCCTCGGTGGGATGGGCACAGATACGCAGTATTTT. It yields the protein CASSTLGGMGTDTQYF.

In its sample, this clonotype was seen many times. The genes are TRBV5-5 and TRBJ1-2, with 9 nucleotides matching TRBD1. Germline V gene sequence: CDR1 SGHKS, CDR2 YYEKEE (reference sequence). The CDR3 runs to 16 residues. The ends lost 3 bases at V and 4 bases at J; junction bases unmatched: 10. The CDR3 is CASSYTGGSLPYGYTF. The CDR3, as DNA: TGTGCCAGCAGCTATACAGGGGGCTCCCTCCCCTATGGCTACACCTTC.

The chain combines TRBV9 with TRBJ1-4; TRBD1 matches 12 bases. Germline V gene sequence: CDR1 SGDLS, CDR2 YYNGEE. With V trimmed by 0 bases and J by 6 bases, 6 bases remained unmatched. The CDR3 contains 17 residues. Here the CDR3 reads CASSVGDRGLFDEKLFF. DNA of the CDR3: TGTGCCAGCAGCGTAGGGGACAGGGGGCTCTTCGATGAAAAACTGTTTTTT.

This clonotype was counted a few times. The rearrangement links TRBV3-1 to TRBJ1-4; no reliable D call. V lost 0 bases and J 0 bases, leaving 8 bases between the germline ends. CDR3 size: 16 residues. From germline, CDR1 is LGHDT and CDR2 YNNKEL (reference sequence). The DNA of the CDR3 is TGTGCCAGCAGCCAAGAGGGCTCGGCAACTAATGAAAAACTGTTTTTT. It encodes CASSQEGSATNEKLFF.

This clonotype was picked up many times. V usage is TRBV4-1 and J usage is TRBJ2-5, with D perhaps matching TRBD2 (6 bases). The V end lost 1 base, the J end lost 5 bases, and 17 bases lay between the germline ends. The CDR3 is 16 residues long. Germline V gene lookup returns CDR1 MGHRA and CDR2 YSYEKL. The DNA for the CDR3 is TGCGCCAGCAGCCAAGGCCGGCTGGCGGGGAGGGAGACCCAGTACTTC. It encodes CASSQGRLAGRETQYF.

This clonotype has at least ten counts. The V gene is TRBV7-8, the J gene TRBJ2-7, with D tentatively TRBD2 (5 bases). The CDR3 loop spans 14 amino acids. V lost 3 bases and J 0 bases, leaving 9 bases between the germline ends. Germline CDR1 is SGHVS and CDR2 is FQNEAQ. CDR3 amino acids: CASSFSGLSYEQYF. DNA of the CDR3: TGTGCCAGCAGCTTTTCCGGACTCTCCTACGAGCAGTACTTC.

This clonotype was seen at least ten times. V is TRBV11-1 and J is TRBJ2-1; 15 bases are a match to TRBD2. The V and J ends lost 6 bases and 6 bases, in that order; junction bases with no gene match: 6. Germline V gene sequence: CDR1 SGHAT, CDR2 FQDESV (reference sequence). CDR3 size: 16 residues. The CDR3 reads CASRPGTSGRFNEQFF. The CDR3 coding sequence is TGTGCCAGCAGACCCGGGACTAGCGGGAGGTTCAATGAGCAGTTCTTC.

Ten or more counts support this clonotype. The V and J genes are TRBV9 and TRBJ1-4; D perhaps matches TRBD1 (5 bases). This CDR3 is 15 amino acids long. Germline V gene sequence: CDR1 SGDLS, CDR2 YYNGEE. Trimming shortened V by 2 bases and J by 6 bases, and 14 bases separated the two germline ends. The CDR3 sequence is CASSVVGEGDEKLFF. The CDR3 bases are TGTGCCAGCAGCGTCGTCGGGGAAGGGGATGAAAAACTGTTTTTT.

This clonotype has more than one count but fewer than ten. The chain uses TRBV10-3 and TRBJ2-3, with TRBD2 matching over 11 bases. V was clipped by 4 bases and J by 1 base; unmatched bases: 4. Germline values: CDR1 ENHRY, CDR2 SYGVKD. There are 16 residues in the CDR3. The CDR3 DNA reads TGTGCCATCAGTGCAGGGGGACTAGCGGGCACAGATACGCAGTATTTT. This encodes CAISAGGLAGTDTQYF.

This clonotype was seen more than once but under ten times. This likely traces to a read error, being one base from a far larger clone. The chain recombines TRBV28 with TRBJ2-1; D is perhaps TRBD2 (6 bases). TRBJ2-3 explains the end of the DNA better; the J call may be wrong. This CDR3 region has 15 residues. Per germline, CDR1 MDHEN and CDR2 SYDVKM. CDR3 sequence: CASSLIDGSAATQYF. The CDR3 region has the DNA TGTGCCAGCAGTTTAATCGACGGGAGCGCAGCTACGCAGTATTTT.

The chain's CDR3 is CASSIRRGNGYTF. Here the CDR3 DNA reads TGTGCCAGTAGTATTCGCAGGGGGAATGGCTACACCTTC. The genes are TRBV19 and TRBJ1-2, with TRBD1 identical over 7 bases. The CDR3 has 13 amino acids. The germline gives CDR1 LNHDA, CDR2 SQIVND (reference sequence). V was clipped by 3 bases and J by 6 bases; unmatched bases: 4. The whole variable domain, filled in from reference TRBV19 and TRBJ1-2, reads DGGITQSPKYLFRKEGQNVTLSCEQNLNHDAMYWYRQDPGQGLRLIYYSQIVNDFQKGDIAEGYSVSREKKESFPLTVTSAQKNPTAFYLCASSIRRGNGYTFGSGTRLTVV.

This clonotype was picked up many times. The chain carries TRBV30 and TRBJ2-1; the D gene is possibly TRBD2 (6 bases). V was cut by 0 bases and J by 8 bases, with 14 bases left in between. Germline assignment: CDR1 GTSNPN and CDR2 SVGIG (reference sequence). The CDR3 runs 14 residues. The CDR3 DNA is TGTGCCTGGAGTGTGGGACTTTATTTCCATGAGCAGTTCTTC. Protein: CAWSVGLYFHEQFF.

This clonotype was counted ten times or more. The rearrangement uses TRBV5-1 and TRBJ2-3; D is unclear. Germline V gene data show CDR1 as SGHRS and CDR2 as YFSETQ. V was trimmed by 0 bases and J by 1 base, leaving 6 bases between them. CDR3 length: 14 amino acids. The CDR3, as DNA: TGCGCCAGCAGCTTGGGACACGGCACAGATACGCAGTATTTT. This translates into CASSLGHGTDTQYF. The full variable domain, in which reference TRBV5-1 and TRBJ2-3 provide the parts outside the CDR3, is KAGVTQTPRYLIKTRGQQVTLSCSPISGHRSVSWYQQTPGQGLQFLFEYFSETQRNKGNFPGRFSGRQFSNSRSEMNVSTLELGDSALYLCASSLGHGTDTQYFGPGTRLTVL.